This T cell receptor beta chain was captured by sequencing in a study of technical replicates of blood from a handful of donors. V was shortened by 4 bases and J by 6 bases, with 20 bases between the two germline ends. This CDR3 spans 16 amino acids. Germline V gene lookup returns CDR1 ENHRY and CDR2 SYGVKD. Method: immunoSEQ multiplex PCR; TCRdb's copy keeps in-frame clones and lacks some. Here the sample spans about 61,000 clones, roughly 97% being singletons. This chain links TRBV10-3 with TRBJ2-3; TRBD2 is a possible D gene (6 bases). The TCR comes from a human donor in good health. Sequencing was carried out using T cells isolated from PBMCs. CDR3 amino acids: CAISATLAPSGDTQYF. DNA of the CDR3: TGTGCCATCAGTGCCACACTAGCCCCCTCCGGGGATACGCAGTATTTT.